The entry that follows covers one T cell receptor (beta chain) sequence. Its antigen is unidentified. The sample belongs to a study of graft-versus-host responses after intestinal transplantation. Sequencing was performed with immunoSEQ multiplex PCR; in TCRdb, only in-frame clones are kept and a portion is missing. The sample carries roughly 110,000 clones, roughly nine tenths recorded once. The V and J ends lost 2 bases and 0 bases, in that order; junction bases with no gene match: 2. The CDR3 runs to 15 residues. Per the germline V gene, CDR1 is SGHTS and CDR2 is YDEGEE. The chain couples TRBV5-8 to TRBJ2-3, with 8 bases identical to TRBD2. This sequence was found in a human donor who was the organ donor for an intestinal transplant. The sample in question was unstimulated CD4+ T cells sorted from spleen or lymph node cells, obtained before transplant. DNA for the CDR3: TGTGCCAGCAGCTTAGGCGGGGGGAGCACAGATACGCAGTATTTT. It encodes CASSLGGGSTDTQYF.